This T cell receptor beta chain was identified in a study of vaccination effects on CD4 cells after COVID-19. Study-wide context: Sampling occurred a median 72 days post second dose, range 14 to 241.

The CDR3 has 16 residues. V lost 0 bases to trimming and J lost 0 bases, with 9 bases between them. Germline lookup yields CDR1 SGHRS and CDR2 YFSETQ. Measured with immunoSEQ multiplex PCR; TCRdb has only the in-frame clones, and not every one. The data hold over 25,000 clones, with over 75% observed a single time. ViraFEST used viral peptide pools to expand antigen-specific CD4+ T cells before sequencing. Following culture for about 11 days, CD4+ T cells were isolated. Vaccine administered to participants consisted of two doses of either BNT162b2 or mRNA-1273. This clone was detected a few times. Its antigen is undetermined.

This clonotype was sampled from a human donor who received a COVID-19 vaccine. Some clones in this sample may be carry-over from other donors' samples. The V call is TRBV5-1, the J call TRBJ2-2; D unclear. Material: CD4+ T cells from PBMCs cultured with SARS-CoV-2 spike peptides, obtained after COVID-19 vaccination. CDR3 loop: CASSLEQTSNTGELFF. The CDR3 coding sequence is TGCGCCAGCAGCTTGGAACAGACGTCGAACACCGGGGAGCTGTTTTTT.